This T cell receptor beta chain was sequenced in a study of blood T cells in healthy people across ages. About the research overall: Capture via template switching afforded approximately one barcoded beta molecule per two T cells.

Together with a sample-barcoded 5' primer, a J-beta primer mix was included in a second PCR lasting about 7 to 12 cycles. A single record per CDR3 protein comes from TCRdb applying MiXCR to the 5' RACE reads. The sample carries under 1 million distinct CDR3 sequences, under 45% recorded once. This clonotype was seen more than once but under ten times. CDR1 and CDR2 from the germline V gene are SQVTM and ANQGSEA. This CDR3 comprises 12 residues. V shed 7 bases and J 2 bases; nucleotides not matched to a gene: 2. The V call is TRBV29-1, the J call TRBJ2-1; 7 bases are a match to TRBD2. Material: blood. This TCR was recovered from a man in his 60s in good health. CDR3 protein: CSGGGTYNEQFF. The DNA for the CDR3 is TGCAGCGGCGGGGGAACCTACAATGAGCAGTTCTTC.